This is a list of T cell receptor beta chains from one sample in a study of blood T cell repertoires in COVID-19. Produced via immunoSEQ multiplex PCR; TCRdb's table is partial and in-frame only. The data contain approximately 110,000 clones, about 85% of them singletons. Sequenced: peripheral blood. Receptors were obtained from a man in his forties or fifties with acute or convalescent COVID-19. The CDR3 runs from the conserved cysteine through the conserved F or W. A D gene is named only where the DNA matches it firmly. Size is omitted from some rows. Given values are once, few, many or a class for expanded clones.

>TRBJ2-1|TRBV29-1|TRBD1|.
TGCAGCGCGTACAGGGGGCTGAATGAGCAGTTCTTC
CSAYRGLNEQFF
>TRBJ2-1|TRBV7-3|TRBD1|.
TGTGCCAGCAGCTCCGACAGGGGGGGACACAATGAGCAGTTCTTC
CASSSDRGGHNEQFF
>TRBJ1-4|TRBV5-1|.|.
TGCGCCAGCAGCTTGCGGGGGACTAATGAAAAACTGTTTTTT
CASSLRGTNEKLFF
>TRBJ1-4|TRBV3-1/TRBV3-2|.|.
TGTGCCAGCAGCCAAGATGCGACAGATGATAATGAAAAACTGTTTTTT
CASSQDATDDNEKLFF
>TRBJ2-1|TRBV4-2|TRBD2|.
TGTGCCAGCAGCCAAGATGGGGTAGCGGGGGGCCGGGGGGACAATGAGCAGTTCTTC
CASSQDGVAGGRGDNEQFF
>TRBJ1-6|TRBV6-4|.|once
TGTGCCAGCAGTGAGGCGCAGGCGTATAATTCACCCCTCCACTTT
CASSEAQAYNSPLHF
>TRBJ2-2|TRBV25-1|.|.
TGTGCCAGCAGGGACCCCTGGCAGGGGAACACCGGGGAGCTGTTTTTT
CASRDPWQGNTGELFF
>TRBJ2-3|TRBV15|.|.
TGTGCCACCAGCTTTGCGGGGGCAACAGATACGCAGTATTTT
CATSFAGATDTQYF
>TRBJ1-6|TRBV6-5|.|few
TGTGCCAGCAGACGAGGAAATTCACCCCTCCACTTT
CASRRGNSPLHF
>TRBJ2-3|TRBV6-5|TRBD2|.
TGTGCCAGCCGATCCGGGACTACTACAGATACGCAGTATTTT
CASRSGTTTDTQYF
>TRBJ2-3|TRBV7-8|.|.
TGTGCCAGCAGCACAGACAACACAGATACGCAGTATTTT
CASSTDNTDTQYF
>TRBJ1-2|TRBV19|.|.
TGTGCCAGTAGGCCCCAGGGGCTGGGTGGCTACACCTTC
CASRPQGLGGYTF
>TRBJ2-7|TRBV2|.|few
TGTGCCACCCCCCGGGGCTACGAGCAGTACTTC
CATPRGYEQYF
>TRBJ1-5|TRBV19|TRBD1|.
TGTGCCAGTACTGACAGGGACAGCAATCAGCCCCAGCATTTT
CASTDRDSNQPQHF
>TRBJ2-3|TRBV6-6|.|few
TGTGCCAGCAGTTTAAGGACTTCTGAGCAGGTTACGCAGTATTTT
CASSLRTSEQVTQYF
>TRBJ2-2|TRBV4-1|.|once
TGCGCCACCTCCAGGGGAGGGACTAACACCGGGGAGCTGTTTTTT
CATSRGGTNTGELFF
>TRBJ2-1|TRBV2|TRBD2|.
TGTGCCAGCAGACAAGCGGGGGAGGCCTACAATGAGCAGTTCTTC
CASRQAGEAYNEQFF
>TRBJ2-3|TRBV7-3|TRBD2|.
TGTGCCAGCAGCTTTAGCGGGGCCCGCACAGATACGCAGTATTTT
CASSFSGARTDTQYF
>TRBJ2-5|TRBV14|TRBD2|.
TGTGCCAGCAGCCCCCGGATAGCGGGGATGCAAGAGACCCAGTACTTC
CASSPRIAGMQETQYF
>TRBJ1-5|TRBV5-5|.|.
TGTGCCAGCAGCTTGCGGTCTTATAGCAATCAGCCCCAGCATTTT
CASSLRSYSNQPQHF
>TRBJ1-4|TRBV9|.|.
TGTGCCAGCAGCGGCGGGGGGAGTAATGAAAAACTGTTTTTT
CASSGGGSNEKLFF
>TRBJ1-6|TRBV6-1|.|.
TGTGCCAGCAGTGAGATTGACAGGAATTCACCCCTCCACTTT
CASSEIDRNSPLHF
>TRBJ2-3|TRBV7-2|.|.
TGTGCCAGCACGACTGCCCCTCAGTGGTACACAGATACGCAGTATTTT
CASTTAPQWYTDTQYF
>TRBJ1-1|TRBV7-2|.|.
TGTGCCAGCAGCCTTCCCCTCGGGGGGCGTCATACTGAAGCTTTCTTT
CASSLPLGGRHTEAFF
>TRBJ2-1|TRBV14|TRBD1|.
TGTGCCAGCAGCCGGTCATCCGGGACAGGATCCAAGGAGCAGTTCTTC
CASSRSSGTGSKEQFF
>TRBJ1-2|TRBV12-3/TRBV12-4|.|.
TGTGCCAGCAGTCCGGAGGACCGTTATGGCTACACCTTC
CASSPEDRYGYTF
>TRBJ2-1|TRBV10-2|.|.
TGCGCCAGCAGTGAGTCAAGGGCTGGGCAGGGTGAGCAGTTCTTC
CASSESRAGQGEQFF
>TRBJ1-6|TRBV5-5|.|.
TGTGCCAGCAGCTGGGACACTTATCCCAATTCACCCCTCCACTTT
CASSWDTYPNSPLHF
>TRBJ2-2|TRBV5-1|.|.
TGCGCCAGCAGCTTCACCGGGACACCGAACACCGGGGAGCTGTTTTTT
CASSFTGTPNTGELFF
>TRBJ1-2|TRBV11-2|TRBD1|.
TGTGCCAGCAGCTCCAACTCCGGGACAGCAACTCTCCGCTATGGCTACACCTTC
CASSSNSGTATLRYGYTF
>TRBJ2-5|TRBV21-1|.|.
TGTGCCAGCAGCAAAGGCTATAGCGGGGGGAACCAAGAGACCCAGTACTTC
CASSKGYSGGNQETQYF
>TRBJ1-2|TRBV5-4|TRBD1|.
TGTGCCAGCAGCTTCATCGGACAGGACAACTATGGCTACACCTTC
CASSFIGQDNYGYTF
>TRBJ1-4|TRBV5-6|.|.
TGTGCCAGCAGCATAACGGGGGTGAATGAAAAACTGTTTTTT
CASSITGVNEKLFF
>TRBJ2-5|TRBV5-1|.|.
TGCGCCAGCACCACCGGGACATGGTTGGGGCAAGAGACCCAGTACTTC
CASTTGTWLGQETQYF
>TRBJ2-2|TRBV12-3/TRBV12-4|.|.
TGTGCCAGCAGTTTAACTGAGGGCGGGGAGCTGTTTTTT
CASSLTEGGELFF
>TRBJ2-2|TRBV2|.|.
TGTGCCAGCAGTGAAACAGGCAAGGGCACCGGGGAGCTGTTTTTT
CASSETGKGTGELFF
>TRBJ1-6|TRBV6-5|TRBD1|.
TGTGCCAGCATGAGGACAGGGCGGAATTCACCCCTCCACTTT
CASMRTGRNSPLHF
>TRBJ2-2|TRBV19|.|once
TGTGCCAGTCGCAGGGCCACAGGGAGGGAAGGGGAGCTGTTTTTT
CASRRATGREGELFF
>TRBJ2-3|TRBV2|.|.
TGTGCCAGCAGTGAAGCGCTTGGCAGCACAGATACGCAGTATTTT
CASSEALGSTDTQYF
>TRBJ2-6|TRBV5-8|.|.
TGTGCCAGCAGCTTAGGACAGACTTTATCTGGGGCCAACGTCCTGACTTTC
CASSLGQTLSGANVLTF
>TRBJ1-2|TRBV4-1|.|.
TGCGCCAGCAGCCAGGGCAGGGGAAGTGACTATGGCTACACCTTC
CASSQGRGSDYGYTF